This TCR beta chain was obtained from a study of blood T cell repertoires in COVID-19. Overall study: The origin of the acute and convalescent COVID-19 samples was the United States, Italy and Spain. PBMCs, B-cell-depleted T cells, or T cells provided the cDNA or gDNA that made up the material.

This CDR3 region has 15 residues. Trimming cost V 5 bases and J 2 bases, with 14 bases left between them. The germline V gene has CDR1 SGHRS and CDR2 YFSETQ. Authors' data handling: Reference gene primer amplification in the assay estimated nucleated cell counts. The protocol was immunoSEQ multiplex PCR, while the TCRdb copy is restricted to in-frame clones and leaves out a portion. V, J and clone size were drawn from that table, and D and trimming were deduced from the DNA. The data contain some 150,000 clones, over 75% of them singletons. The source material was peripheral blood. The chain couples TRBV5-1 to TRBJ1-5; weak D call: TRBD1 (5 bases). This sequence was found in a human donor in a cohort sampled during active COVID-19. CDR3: CASRPTGERNQPQHF. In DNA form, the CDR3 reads TGCGCCAGCAGACCCACGGGGGAGCGCAATCAGCCCCAGCATTTT.